This T cell receptor (beta chain) was documented in a study of T-cell reconstitution after alpha-beta-depleted transplantation in children. Study-level results: T-cell counts and diversity at one year post-transplant came mainly from newly produced T cells. Surviving thymic progenitors and recipient T cells were the source of high TCRbeta diversity at day 60 in some patients. Reportedly, only several hundred clones from non-depleted graft cells drove alpha-beta T-cell counts at about two months.

Per the germline V gene, CDR1 is SNHLY and CDR2 is FYNNEI. The CDR3 is 14 amino acids. The J segment lost 6 bases and the V segment lost 6 bases, leaving 7 bases of the junction unmatched. Of note for this clonotype: Its target is not known.

Molecular barcoding with unique molecular identifiers was used for the TCRbeta library. TCRdb re-derived calls from the PCR reads in MiXCR, one entry per CDR3 protein. The sample includes approximately 800,000 distinct CDR3 sequences, approximately 15% of them seen just once. The source of this sequence is a male patient younger than 18 who had a stem cell transplant for acute lymphoblastic leukemia, so the T cells may come from the graft donor. The chain uses TRBV2 and TRBJ2-1; 8 bases match TRBD2. Sequencing was performed on PBMCs, mostly from graft donor cells, taken 360 days after TCRalphabeta/CD19-depleted stem cell transplant. The CDR3 nucleotides are TGTGCCAGCAGGGGTAGCGGGATGGGCAATGAGCAGTTCTTC. It encodes CASRGSGMGNEQFF.